The 23 T cell receptor beta chains in this list originate from one sample, sequenced in a study of blood T cells in healthy people across ages. A second 7 to 11 cycle PCR used barcoded and J-beta primers. TCRdb passed the 5' RACE reads through MiXCR, listing each CDR3 protein once. The sample lists 600,000 to 850,000 distinct CDR3 sequences; about 42% were seen once. The sample comprised blood. These TCRs come from a woman aged 55-69 years in good health.

The rearrangement links TRBV29-1 to TRBJ1-2, with 7 bases identical to TRBD1. The V segment lost 4 bases and the J segment 3 bases; nucleotides outside the gene matches: 11. Germline lookup yields CDR1 SQVTM and CDR2 ANQGSEA. The CDR3 is made up of 15 amino acids. For the CDR3, the DNA is TGCAGCGTTGCTGATTTCACAGGGGTATACTATGGCTACACCTTC. It codes for CSVADFTGVYYGYTF. The full variable domain, in which reference TRBV29-1 and TRBJ1-2 provide the parts outside the CDR3, is SAVISQKPSRDICQRGTSLTIQCQVDSQVTMMFWYRQQPGQSLTLIATANQGSEATYESGFVIDKFPISRPNLTFSTLTVSNMSPEDSSIYLCSVADFTGVYYGYTFGSGTRLTVV.

The chain couples TRBV7-3 to TRBJ2-1; 7 bases are a match to TRBD2. V lost 0 bases, J lost 2 bases, and 7 bases stayed unmatched. The CDR3 spans 17 residues. Germline values: CDR1 SGHTA, CDR2 FQGTGA. This chain's CDR3 is CASSLTGGGNTYNEQFF. The CDR3 DNA reads as TGTGCCAGCAGCTTAACGGGGGGAGGGAACACCTACAATGAGCAGTTCTTC.

The chain combines TRBV29-1 with TRBJ2-5; D might be TRBD1 (5 bases). Germline CDR1 and CDR2: SQVTM and ANQGSEA. The CDR3 is 12 residues long. The CDR3 sequence is CTGQGRQETQYF. CDR3 DNA sequence: TGCACCGGGCAGGGTCGGCAAGAGACCCAGTACTTC.

In its sample, this clonotype was seen a few times. The chain has TRBV10-3 and TRBJ2-1, with 14 positions matching TRBD2. Germline assignment: CDR1 ENHRY and CDR2 SYGVKD. Trimming at V came to 6 bases and at J to 8 bases, leaving 12 bases not matched to a gene. The CDR3 totals 17 residues. The CDR3 spells CAISKGLAGADRDEQFF. The DNA for the CDR3 is TGTGCCATCAGCAAGGGACTAGCGGGAGCTGATAGGGATGAGCAGTTCTTC.

This chain joins TRBV20-1 and TRBJ2-5; tentatively, D is TRBD1 (7 bases). V lost 6 bases and J 5 bases, leaving 19 bases between the germline ends. This CDR3 comprises 14 residues. Germline CDR1 and CDR2: DFQATT and SNEGSKA (reference sequence). The CDR3 DNA reads TGCAGTGCCAGGGGGGCCGGTAAGGGGGAGACCCAGTACTTC. Translating gives CSARGAGKGETQYF.

The gene calls are TRBV20-1 and TRBJ2-5; D is unresolved. Trimming cost V 0 bases and J 11 bases, with 31 bases left between them. The CDR3 is 18 residues long. Germline lookup yields CDR1 DFQATT and CDR2 SNEGSKA (reference sequence). CDR3 protein: CSARDRTRWAWFRNEQYF. CDR3 coding DNA: TGCAGTGCTAGAGATCGGACGAGGTGGGCTTGGTTTCGGAATGAGCAGTACTTC.

In its sample, this clonotype was seen a few times. The gene calls are TRBV11-2 and TRBJ2-7, with 10 bases matching TRBD1. The CDR3 is 14 residues long. The V gene's germline CDR1 is SGHAT and CDR2 FQNNGV. Trimming removed 5 bases from V and 0 bases from J; junction bases left unmatched: 1. Here the CDR3 reads CASSGQGDSYEQYF. In DNA, the CDR3 is TGTGCCAGCAGCGGACAGGGGGACTCCTACGAGCAGTACTTC.

The V gene is TRBV10-3, the J gene TRBJ2-4; the D is unclear. The CDR3 has 15 amino acids. Germline lookup yields CDR1 ENHRY and CDR2 SYGVKD. Trimming removed 3 bases from V and 0 bases from J, with 9 bases in between. The CDR3 DNA reads TGTGCCATCAGTGAAACGGAACTAGCCAAAAACATTCAGTACTTC. Its protein is CAISETELAKNIQYF.

Details on this clonotype: This may come from a read error, since a much larger clone is one base off. V and J are TRBV29-1 and TRBJ2-5; TRBD2 agrees at 9 bases. The CDR3 totals 14 residues. CDR1 is SQVTM and CDR2 is ANQGSEA in the germline V gene. The CDR3 loop reads CSVAGTSLQQTRYF. The CDR3 DNA sequence: TGCAGCGTAGCCGGGACTAGCCTTCAACAGACCCGGTACTTC.

As regards this clonotype: Being one base from a much bigger clone, this may be a read error. The chain uses TRBV29-1 and TRBJ2-3; TRBD2 aligns across 9 bases. This CDR3 comprises 14 residues. Germline values: CDR1 SQVTM, CDR2 ANQGSEA. CDR3 in amino acids: CGVGRGLAWDTQYF. The CDR3, as DNA: TGCGGCGTTGGCCGGGGACTAGCATGGGATACGCAGTATTTT.

The chain joins TRBV6-5 to TRBJ2-3; 10 nucleotides match TRBD1. Germline V CDR1 and CDR2: MNHEY, SVGAGI. The CDR3 spans 17 residues. The junction had 9 bases not matched to a gene; V was cut back by 0 bases and J by 6 bases. The CDR3 coding sequence is TGTGCCAGCAGTTACTCTGGGACAGGGGACCCCCCCGATACGCAGTATTTT. Its translation is CASSYSGTGDPPDTQYF.

This rearrangement joins TRBV10-3 to TRBJ2-2; tentatively, D is TRBD1 (6 bases). CDR1 and CDR2 (germline): ENHRY, SYGVKD. The CDR3 spans 17 residues. Trimming cost V 3 bases and J 4 bases, with 18 bases left between them. The CDR3 sequence: CAISDGAGRGSTGELFF. CDR3 nucleotide sequence: TGTGCCATCAGTGACGGGGCGGGCAGGGGAAGCACCGGGGAGCTGTTTTTT.

This clonotype has a handful of counts. The rearrangement links TRBV6-5 to TRBJ2-3; D is possibly TRBD2 (5 bases). Trimming took 6 bases from V and 6 from J, leaving 19 bases between them. This CDR3 spans 15 amino acids. CDR1 MNHEY and CDR2 SVGAGI come from the germline V gene. CDR3 bases: TGTGCCAGCAGCCCGACGGCGCGGGCGGTCGATACGCAGTATTTT. Translating gives CASSPTARAVDTQYF.

With respect to this clonotype: One end of the junction is discordant with germline, which a read error may explain. CDR3 sequence (DNA): TGTGCCTGCAGACTCACGAGGACTGTCTCCTACGAGCAGTACTTC. Translated: CACRLTRTVSYEQYF. This chain connects TRBV6-5 to TRBJ2-7, with D possibly being TRBD2 (5 bases). CDR3 length equals 15 residues. Germline values: CDR1 MNHEY, CDR2 SVGAGI.

This clonotype showed up just a few times. The gene calls are TRBV20-1 and TRBJ2-7, with 8 nucleotides matching TRBD2. CDR1 is DFQATT and CDR2 is SNEGSKA in the germline V gene (reference sequence). J gave up 0 bases and V 5 bases, and 6 bases lay outside the gene matches. CDR3 length: 14 amino acids. The CDR3 loop is CSADGLADSYEQYF. In DNA, the CDR3 is TGCAGTGCTGATGGACTAGCCGACTCCTACGAGCAGTACTTC.

The chain recombines TRBV7-8 with TRBJ1-1; D not resolved. Germline CDR1 and CDR2: SGHVS and FQNEAQ. CDR3 length: 14 amino acids. Trimming took 1 base from V and 1 from J, leaving 7 bases between them. The CDR3, as DNA: TGTGCCAGCAGCTTAGTTGGGTGGAACACTGAAGCTTTCTTT. Protein: CASSLVGWNTEAFF.

The chain has TRBV29-1 and TRBJ2-4, with D possibly TRBD2 on 6 matching bases. The germline CDR1 and CDR2 sequences are SQVTM and ANQGSEA. V lost 7 bases, J lost 13 bases, and 26 bases lay in between. This CDR3 region has 14 residues. The DNA for the CDR3 is TGCAGCGCGGGGGACTCCCCGGTTGAAATGGAGCAGTACTTC. Translated, it gives CSAGDSPVEMEQYF.

This chain connects TRBV20-1 to TRBJ2-1; D call uncertain. Per the germline V gene, CDR1 is DFQATT and CDR2 is SNEGSKA (reference sequence). This CDR3 is 15 amino acids long. Trimming took 3 bases from V and 9 from J, leaving 21 bases between them. The CDR3 DNA reads as TGCAGTGCTAGCCTTACCCCCGACTGGCGGAGTGAGCAGTTCTTC. Translation: CSASLTPDWRSEQFF.

The chain has TRBV20-1 and TRBJ1-1, with 7 bases aligning to TRBD1. Germline trimming cut 2 bases from V and 4 bases from J; bases unmatched to any gene: 7. Germline CDR1 is DFQATT and CDR2 is SNEGSKA (reference sequence). CDR3 length: 14 residues. The CDR3 sequence: CSARTTTGVTEAFF. CDR3 nucleotide sequence: TGCAGTGCTAGAACGACCACAGGGGTCACTGAAGCTTTCTTT.

This clonotype was detected a few times. CDR3 nucleotide sequence: TGTGCCAGCAGTCCTAGGACAGGACCCTCCTACAATGAGCAGTTCTTC. This sequence encodes CASSPRTGPSYNEQFF. The chain employs TRBV9 and TRBJ2-1, with 7 bases matching TRBD1. The CDR3 is made up of 16 amino acids. V was clipped by 5 bases and J by 0 bases; unmatched bases: 8. Germline assignment: CDR1 SGDLS and CDR2 YYNGEE. The whole variable domain, filled in from reference TRBV9 and TRBJ2-1, reads DSGVTQTPKHLITATGQRVTLRCSPRSGDLSVYWYQQSLDQGLQFLIQYYNGEERAKGNILERFSAQQFPDLHSELNLSSLELGDSALYFCASSPRTGPSYNEQFFGPGTRLTVL.

The chain is built from TRBV18 and TRBJ1-2, with D perhaps TRBD1 (5 bases). This CDR3 contains 13 residues. V dropped 3 bases and J dropped 3 bases, with 8 bases sitting between them. The V gene's germline CDR1 is KGHSH and CDR2 LQKENI. CDR3 coding DNA: TGTGCCAGCTCACCGATAGGGGACTATGGCTACACCTTC. Its protein product is CASSPIGDYGYTF.

This clonotype was seen only once. The chain carries TRBV4-2 and TRBJ2-5; TRBD2 agrees at 7 bases. The CDR3 extends over 15 amino acids. The germline gives CDR1 LGHNA, CDR2 YNFKEQ. V was pared by 0 bases and J by 5 bases, with 6 bases of the junction left unmatched. The CDR3 bases are TGTGCCAGCAGCCAAGATCCCGTGGGGGGGGAGACCCAGTACTTC. This sequence encodes CASSQDPVGGETQYF.

About this clonotype itself: A much bigger clone sits one base away, suggesting this may be a read error. The CDR3 is CASSEGQVAYNEQYF. CDR3 nucleotides: TGCGCCAGCAGCGAGGGACAGGTAGCCTACAATGAGCAGTACTTC. The chain couples TRBV5-1 to TRBJ2-1; 8 positions match TRBD1. The last part of the DNA fits TRBJ2-7 better; the J call may be wrong. This CDR3 has 15 amino acids. Germline V lookup: CDR1 SGHRS, CDR2 YFSETQ.